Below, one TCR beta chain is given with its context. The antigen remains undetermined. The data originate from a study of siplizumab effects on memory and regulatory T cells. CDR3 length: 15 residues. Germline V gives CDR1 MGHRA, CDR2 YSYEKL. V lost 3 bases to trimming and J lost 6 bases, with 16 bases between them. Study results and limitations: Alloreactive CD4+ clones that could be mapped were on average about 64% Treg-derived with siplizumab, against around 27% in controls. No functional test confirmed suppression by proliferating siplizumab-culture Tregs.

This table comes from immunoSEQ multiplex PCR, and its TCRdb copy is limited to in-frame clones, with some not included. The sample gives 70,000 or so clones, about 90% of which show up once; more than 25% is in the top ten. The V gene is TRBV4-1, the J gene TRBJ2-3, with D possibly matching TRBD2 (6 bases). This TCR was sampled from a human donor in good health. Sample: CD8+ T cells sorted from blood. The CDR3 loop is CASSHQGGIEDTQYF. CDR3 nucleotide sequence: TGCGCCAGCAGCCATCAGGGCGGGATAGAGGATACGCAGTATTTT.